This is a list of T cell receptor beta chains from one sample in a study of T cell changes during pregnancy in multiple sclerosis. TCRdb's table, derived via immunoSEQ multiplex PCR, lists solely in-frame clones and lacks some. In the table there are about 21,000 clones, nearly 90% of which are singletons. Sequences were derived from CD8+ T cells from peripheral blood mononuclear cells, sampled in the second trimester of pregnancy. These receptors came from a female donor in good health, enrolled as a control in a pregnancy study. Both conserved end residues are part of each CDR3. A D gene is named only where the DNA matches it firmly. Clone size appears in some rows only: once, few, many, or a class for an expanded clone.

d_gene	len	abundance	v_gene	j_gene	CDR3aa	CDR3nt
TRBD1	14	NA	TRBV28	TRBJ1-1	CASRLGQGATEAFF	TGTGCCAGCAGACTCGGGCAGGGGGCTACTGAAGCTTTCTTT
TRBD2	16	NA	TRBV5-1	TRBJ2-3	CASSSPGLAPTDTQYF	TGCGCCAGCAGCTCCCCGGGACTAGCACCCACAGATACGCAGTATTTT
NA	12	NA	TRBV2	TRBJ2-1	CASIRGPNEQFF	TGTGCCAGCATCAGAGGTCCCAATGAGCAGTTCTTC
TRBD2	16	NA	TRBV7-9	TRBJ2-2	CASSIRLAGYTGELFF	TGTGCCAGCAGCATCCGACTAGCGGGGTACACCGGGGAGCTGTTTTTT
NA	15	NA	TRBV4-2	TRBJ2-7	CASSQDLQDNYEQYF	TGTGCCAGCAGCCAAGATCTGCAGGACAACTACGAGCAGTACTTC
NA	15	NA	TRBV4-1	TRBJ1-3	CASSQGPLSGNTIYF	TGCGCCAGCAGCCAAGGTCCCCTCTCTGGAAACACCATATATTTT
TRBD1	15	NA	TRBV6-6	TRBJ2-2	CASSYQGARTGELFF	TGTGCCAGCAGTTACCAGGGGGCGCGAACCGGGGAGCTGTTTTTT
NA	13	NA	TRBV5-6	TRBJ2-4	CASRGGGENIQYF	TGTGCCAGCAGAGGGGGGGGTGAGAACATTCAGTACTTC
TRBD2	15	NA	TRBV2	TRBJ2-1	CASTHVAGGPNEQFF	TGTGCCAGCACACACGTAGCGGGAGGGCCCAATGAGCAGTTCTTC
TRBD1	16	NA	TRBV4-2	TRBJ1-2	CASSPSGTVTNYGYTF	TGTGCCAGCAGCCCCTCCGGGACAGTGACTAACTATGGCTACACCTTC
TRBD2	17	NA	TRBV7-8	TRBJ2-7	CASSLGPAGTTRDEQYF	TGTGCCAGCAGCTTGGGCCCGGCAGGGACTACGAGGGACGAGCAGTACTTC
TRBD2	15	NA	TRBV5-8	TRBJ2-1	CASSHGTSGDNEQFF	TGTGCCAGCAGCCACGGGACTAGCGGGGACAATGAGCAGTTCTTC
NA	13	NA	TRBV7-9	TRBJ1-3	CASSFPPPYTIYF	TGTGCCAGCAGCTTCCCCCCCCCTTACACCATATATTTT
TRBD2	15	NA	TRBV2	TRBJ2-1	CASSGLGGVNNEQFF	TGTGCCAGCAGTGGGTTGGGGGGGGTAAACAATGAGCAGTTCTTC
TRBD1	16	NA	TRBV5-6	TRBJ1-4	CASSLYPTGVHEKLFF	TGTGCCAGCAGCTTATACCCGACAGGGGTGCATGAAAAGCTGTTTTTT
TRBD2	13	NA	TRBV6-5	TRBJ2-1	CASSTGGANEQFF	TGTGCCAGCAGTACCGGGGGGGCGAATGAGCAGTTCTTC
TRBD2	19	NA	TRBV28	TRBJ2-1	CASSLIFLTSGNSYNEQFF	TGTGCCAGCAGTTTAATATTTCTCACTAGCGGGAACTCCTACAATGAGCAGTTCTTC
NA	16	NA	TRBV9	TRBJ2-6	CASSGGLRKGANVLTF	TGTGCCAGCAGCGGGGGCCTTAGGAAGGGGGCCAACGTCCTGACTTTC
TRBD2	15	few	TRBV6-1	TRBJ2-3	CASGATAGESDTQYF	TGTGCCAGCGGAGCTACTGCGGGAGAGTCGGATACGCAGTATTTT
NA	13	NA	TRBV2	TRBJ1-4	CASGRPPNEKLFF	TGTGCCAGCGGCAGGCCCCCTAATGAAAAACTGTTTTTT
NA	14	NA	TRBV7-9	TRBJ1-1	CASSLVQGPTEAFF	TGTGCCAGCAGCTTAGTTCAGGGGCCCACTGAAGCTTTCTTT
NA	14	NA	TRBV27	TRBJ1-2	CASSSAGQHYGYTF	TGTGCCAGCAGTTCGGCGGGGCAGCACTATGGCTACACCTTC
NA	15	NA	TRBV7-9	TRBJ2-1	CASSLSGLRGNEQFF	TGTGCCAGCAGCTTATCGGGCCTCCGGGGAAATGAGCAGTTCTTC
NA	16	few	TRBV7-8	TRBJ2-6	CASSLSIGGGANVLTF	TGTGCCAGCAGCTTAAGTATCGGAGGTGGGGCCAACGTCCTGACTTTC
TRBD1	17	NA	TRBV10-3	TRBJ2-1	CAISEGPGQGIYNEQFF	TGTGCCATCAGTGAGGGTCCAGGACAGGGTATCTACAATGAGCAGTTCTTC
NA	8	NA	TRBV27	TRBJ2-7	CASSSIPF	TGTGCCAGCAGTTCCATTCCCTTC
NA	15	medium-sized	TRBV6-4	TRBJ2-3	CASSERAGGTDTQYF	TGTGCCAGCAGTGAGAGAGCAGGGGGCACAGATACGCAGTATTTT
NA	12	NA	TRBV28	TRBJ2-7	CASSEDTYEQYF	TGTGCCAGCAGTGAGGACACCTACGAGCAGTACTTC
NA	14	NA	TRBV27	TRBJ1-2	CASTKGGLNYGYTF	TGTGCCAGCACCAAAGGGGGTCTCAACTATGGCTACACCTTC
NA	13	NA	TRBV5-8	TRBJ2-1	CASSLGIYNEQFF	TGTGCCAGCAGCCTCGGGATTTACAATGAGCAGTTCTTC
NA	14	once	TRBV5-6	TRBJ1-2	CASKSGGRADGYTF	TGTGCCAGCAAATCCGGGGGAAGGGCTGATGGCTACACCTTC
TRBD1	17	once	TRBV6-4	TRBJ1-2	CASSDSEGQGRFYGYTF	TGTGCCAGCAGTGACTCGGAGGGACAGGGACGCTTTTATGGCTACACCTTC
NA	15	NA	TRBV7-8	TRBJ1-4	CASSLVSARNEKLFF	TGTGCCAGCAGCTTAGTATCAGCCAGGAATGAAAAACTGTTTTTT
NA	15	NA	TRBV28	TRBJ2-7	CASSLEGVSPYEQYF	TGTGCCAGCAGTTTAGAGGGGGTATCACCGTACGAGCAGTACTTC
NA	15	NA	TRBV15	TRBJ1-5	CATSTPERYHQPQHF	TGTGCCACCAGCACGCCAGAGCGCTACCATCAGCCCCAGCATTTT
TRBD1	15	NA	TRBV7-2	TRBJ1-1	CASSLTGGVNTEAFF	TGTGCCAGCAGCTTAACAGGGGGTGTGAACACTGAAGCTTTCTTT
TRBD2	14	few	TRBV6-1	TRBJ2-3	CASSEPSGSDTQYF	TGTGCCAGCAGTGAACCTAGCGGTTCAGATACGCAGTATTTT